This T cell receptor (beta chain) was retrieved from a study of T cell repertoires in cytomegalovirus infection. Study overall: Carrying CMV and the relevant HLA type showed in public TCR beta signatures. Whole-study findings and limits: What dominated the ex vivo response were HLA-C-restricted CMV-specific TCR beta clonotypes.

This clonotype was observed many times. Its antigen is unknown. TCRdb called the reads again in MiXCR, with one record for every CDR3 protein. The sample has about 250,000 distinct CDR3 sequences, 12% seen once. Sequenced sample: PBMCs. The TCR comes from a human donor in good health (CMV status not recorded). Some clones in this sample may be carry-over from other donors' samples.

The CDR3 DNA reads TGTGCCAGCAGCTTAGATGGACAGGGTCAGCCCCAGCATTTT. It translates to CASSLDGQGQPQHF. V is TRBV7-2 and J is TRBJ1-5; 8 positions agree with TRBD1. CDR3 size: 14 residues. Germline CDR1 is SGHTA and CDR2 is FQGNSA. V was clipped by 1 base and J by 6 bases; unmatched bases: 2.